This record looks at one TCR beta chain sequence and its context. What this receptor recognizes is not known. No qualities accompany the bases; no much larger clone lies one base away. The CDR3 has 16 amino acids, counting the end cysteine and phenylalanine. The DNA shown is the 48-base CDR3, in frame from base 1. The germline V gene yields SGHVS for CDR1 and FQNEAQ for CDR2. V was cut back by 1 base and J by 6 bases, leaving a gap of 18 bases between them. To prepare the library, 5' RACE was applied. Sequencing was carried out with an Illumina HiSeq 2500. A second about 7 to 12 cycle PCR used a sample-barcoded 5' primer and a J-beta primer mix. A unique molecular identifier was introduced onto each TCR beta cDNA molecule by a template-switch 5' adaptor carrying 12 random nucleotides. At least 2.5 million CDR3-containing paired-end reads were obtained from each sample. First-strand cDNA synthesis was performed from all RNA using the Mint cDNA synthesis kit, with priming by a TRBC-specific oligonucleotide. Following uracil-DNA glycosylase treatment, a first 18-cycle PCR with universal primers M1SS and BC2_uni_R was performed on all cDNA. On the authors' methods: For normalization, 1 million high-quality reads, each with a distinct molecular identifier, were randomly selected from each sample. Reads with shared molecular identifiers were discarded instead of being binned into consensus sequences. MiTCR, with a Q25 quality threshold and the strictest error-elimination algorithm, was used for CDR3 identification, clonotype clustering and error correction. A nonparametric unseen species model with Euler transformation was used to estimate a lower bound on total TCR beta diversity. TCRdb passed the public sequencing reads through fastp at Q25 and MiXCR, retaining productive beta sequences. Identical CDR3 protein sequences are pooled into one entry, listed with their most common genes and DNA. These V and J calls are TCRdb output, not the study's own analysis. The sample records under 750,000 distinct CDR3 sequences, around 50% of which are singletons. The biggest ten clones account for approximately 25% of the sample.

This entry comes from a study of blood T cells in healthy people across ages (dated by TCRdb to about 2015). Looking at the study overall: Template switching captured roughly one uniquely barcoded TCR beta cDNA molecule per two T cells in model experiments. To track age-related changes in TCR beta repertoire diversity, the study relied on deep sequencing normalized with unique cDNA molecular identifiers. The donors were divided into four age groups: young (average around 15 years), middle-aged (about 39), aged (roughly 66) and long-lived (roughly 82). To avoid experimental bias, donors of different ages were distributed randomly across sequencing lanes. For two donors (one aged 18 to 30 and one aged 80 or older), the study analyzed two additional independent replicas of 1 million unique cDNA reads from the same blood draw. The investigation overall reported the following: The long-lived group showed more naive CD4+ T cells, fewer expanded clones and increased TCR diversity than the aged group, suggesting age selection. Observed TCR beta diversity per million T cells fell roughly linearly with age, and a significant reduction was already apparent by age around 40. Observed TCR beta diversity correlated strongly with the percentage of naive T cells measured by flow cytometry. Estimates of total diversity based on one million sequenced T cells were regarded as lower bounds and as underestimates. Because profiling used bulk unsorted PBMCs, naive and antigen-experienced compartments could not be compared conclusively. Donor CMV infection status was unknown, potentially confounding age-related changes in expanded clonotypes.

Donors were 39 systemically healthy Caucasian individuals from Russia aged roughly 6 to 100 years. Each donor gave roughly 9.5 milliliters of peripheral blood, collected into EDTA-treated Vacutainer tubes. PBMCs were isolated by Ficoll-Paque density-gradient centrifugation, with at least 7 million obtained per sample. Trizol reagent was used to extract total RNA from PBMCs, with at least 5 micrograms per sample. The percentages of naive CD45RAhigh/CD27high T cells were determined by flow cytometry on a PBMC aliquot from every donor. The TCR originated in a man aged 80 or over in good health. The chain employs TRBV7-8 and TRBJ1-2; perhaps TRBD1 is the D gene, with 6 bases matching. Sequencing was performed on blood. The CDR3 sequence is CASSLGGEDRRNGYTF. The nucleotides are TGTGCCAGCAGCTTAGGTGGGGAAGACAGGAGGAATGGCTACACCTTC.